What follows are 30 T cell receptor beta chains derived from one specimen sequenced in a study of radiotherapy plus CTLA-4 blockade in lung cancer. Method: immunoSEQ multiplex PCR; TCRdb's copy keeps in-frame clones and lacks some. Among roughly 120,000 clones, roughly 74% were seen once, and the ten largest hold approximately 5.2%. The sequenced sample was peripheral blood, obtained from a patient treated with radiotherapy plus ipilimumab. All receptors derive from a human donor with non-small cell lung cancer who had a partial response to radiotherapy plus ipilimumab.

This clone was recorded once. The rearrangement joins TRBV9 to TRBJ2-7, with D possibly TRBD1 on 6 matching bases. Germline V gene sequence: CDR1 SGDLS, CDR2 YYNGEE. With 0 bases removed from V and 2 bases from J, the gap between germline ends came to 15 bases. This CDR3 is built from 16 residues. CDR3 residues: CASSVGGHTVPYEQYF. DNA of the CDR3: TGTGCCAGCAGCGTAGGGGGACACACCGTTCCCTACGAGCAGTACTTC.

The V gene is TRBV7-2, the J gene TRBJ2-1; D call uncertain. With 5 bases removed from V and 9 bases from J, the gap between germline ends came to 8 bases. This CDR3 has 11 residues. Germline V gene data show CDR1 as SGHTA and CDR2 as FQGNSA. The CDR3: CASSQPGEQFF. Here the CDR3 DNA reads TGTGCCAGCAGCCAACCGGGTGAGCAGTTCTTC.

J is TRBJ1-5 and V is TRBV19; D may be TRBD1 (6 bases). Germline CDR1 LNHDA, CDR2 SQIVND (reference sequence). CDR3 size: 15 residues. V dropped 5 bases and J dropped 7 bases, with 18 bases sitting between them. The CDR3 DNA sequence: TGTGCCAGTAGTTCCTTGCAGGGGTTTCGGCAGCCCCAGCATTTT. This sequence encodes CASSSLQGFRQPQHF.

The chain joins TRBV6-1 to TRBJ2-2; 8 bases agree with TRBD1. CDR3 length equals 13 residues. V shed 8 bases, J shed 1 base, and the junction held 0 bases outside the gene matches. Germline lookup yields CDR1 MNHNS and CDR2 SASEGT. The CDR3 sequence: CASDRGNTGELFF. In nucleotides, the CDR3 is TGTGCCAGCGACAGGGGGAACACCGGGGAGCTGTTTTTT.

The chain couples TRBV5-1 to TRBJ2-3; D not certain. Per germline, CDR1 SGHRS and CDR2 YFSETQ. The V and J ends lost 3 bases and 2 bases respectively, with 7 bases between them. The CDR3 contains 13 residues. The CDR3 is CASSYTPTDTQYF. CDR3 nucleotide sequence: TGCGCCAGCAGCTACACACCCACAGATACGCAGTATTTT.

CDR3 coding DNA: TGTGCCTGGAGTGTAGGGGGGGGTGAAAAACTGTTTTTT. It specifies CAWSVGGGEKLFF. This chain connects TRBV30 to TRBJ1-4; tentatively, D is TRBD1 (6 bases). The CDR3 spans 13 residues. Germline V CDR1 and CDR2: GTSNPN, SVGIG (reference sequence). V shed 0 bases and J shed 7 bases, with 9 bases lying between them.

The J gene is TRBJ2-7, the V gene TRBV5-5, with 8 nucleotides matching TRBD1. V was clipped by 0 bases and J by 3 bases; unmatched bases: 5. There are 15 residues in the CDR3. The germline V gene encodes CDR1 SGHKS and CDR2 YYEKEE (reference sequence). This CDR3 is CASSLGGTGIYEQYV. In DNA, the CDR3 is TGTGCCAGCAGCTTGGGGGGGACAGGAATCTACGAGCAGTACGTC.

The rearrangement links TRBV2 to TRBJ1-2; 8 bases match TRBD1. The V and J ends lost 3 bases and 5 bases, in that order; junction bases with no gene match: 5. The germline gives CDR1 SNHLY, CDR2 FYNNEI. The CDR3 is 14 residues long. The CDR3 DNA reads TGTGCCAGCAGTGAGCAGGGGGCTAGATATGGCTACACCTTC. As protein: CASSEQGARYGYTF. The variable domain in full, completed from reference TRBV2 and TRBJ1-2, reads EPEVTQTPSHQVTQMGQEVILRCVPISNHLYFYWYRQILGQKVEFLVSFYNNEISEKSEIFDDQFSVERPDGSNFTLKIRSTKLEDSAMYFCASSEQGARYGYTFGSGTRLTVV.

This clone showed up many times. CDR3 DNA: TGTGCCAGCAGTATCGACAGGGGGGGCGAGCAGTACTTC. This translates into CASSIDRGGEQYF. The V call is TRBV28, the J call TRBJ2-7, with 9 nucleotides matching TRBD1. V lost 5 bases and J lost 6; bases outside the gene matches: 5. The germline V gene has CDR1 MDHEN and CDR2 SYDVKM. This CDR3 contains 13 residues.

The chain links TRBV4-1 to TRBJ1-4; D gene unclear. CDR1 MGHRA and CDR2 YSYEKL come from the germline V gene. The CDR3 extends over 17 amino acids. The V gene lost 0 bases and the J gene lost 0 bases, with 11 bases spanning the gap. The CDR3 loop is CASSQERGFATNEKLFF. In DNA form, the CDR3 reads TGCGCCAGCAGCCAAGAACGAGGCTTTGCAACTAATGAAAAACTGTTTTTT.

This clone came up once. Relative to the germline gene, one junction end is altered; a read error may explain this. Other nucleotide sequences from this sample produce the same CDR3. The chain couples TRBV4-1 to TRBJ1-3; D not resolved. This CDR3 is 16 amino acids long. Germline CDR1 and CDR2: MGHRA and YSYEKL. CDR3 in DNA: TGCGCCAGCAGTCAAGATTGGGCAACAGCCGGCAACACCATATATTTT. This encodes CASSQDWATAGNTIYF.

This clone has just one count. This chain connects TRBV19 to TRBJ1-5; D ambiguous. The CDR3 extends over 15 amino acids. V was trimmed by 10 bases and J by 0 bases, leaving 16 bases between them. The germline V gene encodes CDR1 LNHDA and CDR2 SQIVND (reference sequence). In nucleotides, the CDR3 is TGTGCCACCACTACCGTCCACATTAGCAATCAGCCCCAGCATTTT. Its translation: CATTTVHISNQPQHF.

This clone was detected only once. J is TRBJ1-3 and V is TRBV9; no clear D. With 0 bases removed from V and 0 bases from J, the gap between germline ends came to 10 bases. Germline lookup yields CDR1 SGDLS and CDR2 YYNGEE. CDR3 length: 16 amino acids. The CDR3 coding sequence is TGTGCCAGCAGCGTAGGTCCGATGAGCTCTGGAAACACCATATATTTT. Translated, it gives CASSVGPMSSGNTIYF.

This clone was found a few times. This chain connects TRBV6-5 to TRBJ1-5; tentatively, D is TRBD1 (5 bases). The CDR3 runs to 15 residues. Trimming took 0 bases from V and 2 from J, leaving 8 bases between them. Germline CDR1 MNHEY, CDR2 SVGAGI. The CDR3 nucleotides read TGTGCCAGCAGTTACTCGTGGGGGGGCAATCAGCCCCAGCATTTT. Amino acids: CASSYSWGGNQPQHF.

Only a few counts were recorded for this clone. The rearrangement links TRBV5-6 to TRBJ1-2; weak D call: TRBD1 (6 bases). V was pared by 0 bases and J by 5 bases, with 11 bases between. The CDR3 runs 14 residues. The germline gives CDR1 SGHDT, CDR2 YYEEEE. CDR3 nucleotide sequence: TGTGCCAGCAGCTTGGGGGGGCTTGGGTATGGCTACACCTTC. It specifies CASSLGGLGYGYTF.

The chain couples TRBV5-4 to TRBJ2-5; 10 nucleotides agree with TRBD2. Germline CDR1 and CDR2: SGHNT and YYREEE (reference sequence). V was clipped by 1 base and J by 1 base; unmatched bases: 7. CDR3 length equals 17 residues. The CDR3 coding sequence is TGTGCCAGCAGCTTGTCCCCTAGCGGGGGACCCCAAGAGACCCAGTACTTC. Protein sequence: CASSLSPSGGPQETQYF. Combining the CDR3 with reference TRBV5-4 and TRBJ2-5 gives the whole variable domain ETGVTQSPTHLIKTRGQQVTLRCSSQSGHNTVSWYQQALGQGPQFIFQYYREEENGRGNFPPRFSGLQFPNYSSELNVNALELDDSALYLCASSLSPSGGPQETQYFGPGTRLLVL.

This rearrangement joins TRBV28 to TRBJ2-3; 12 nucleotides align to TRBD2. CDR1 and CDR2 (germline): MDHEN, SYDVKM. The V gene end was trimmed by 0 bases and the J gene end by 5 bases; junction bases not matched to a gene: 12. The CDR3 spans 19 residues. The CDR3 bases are TGTGCCAGCAGTTTATGGACTAGCGGGAGCATGGGGTTGGGAGATACGCAGTATTTT. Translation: CASSLWTSGSMGLGDTQYF.

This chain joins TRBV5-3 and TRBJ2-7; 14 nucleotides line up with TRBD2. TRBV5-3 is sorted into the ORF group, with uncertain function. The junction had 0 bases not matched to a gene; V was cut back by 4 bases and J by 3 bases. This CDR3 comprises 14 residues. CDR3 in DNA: TGTGCCAGAAGCGGGACTAGCGGGGGCTACGAGCAGTACTTC. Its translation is CARSGTSGGYEQYF.

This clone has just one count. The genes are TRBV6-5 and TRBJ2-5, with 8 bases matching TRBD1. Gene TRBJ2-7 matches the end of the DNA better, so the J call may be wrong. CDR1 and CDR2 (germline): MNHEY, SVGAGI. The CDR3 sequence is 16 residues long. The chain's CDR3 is CASSYSIRGRIYEQYF. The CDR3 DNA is TGTGCCAGCAGTTACTCGATCAGGGGGCGAATCTACGAGCAGTACTTC.

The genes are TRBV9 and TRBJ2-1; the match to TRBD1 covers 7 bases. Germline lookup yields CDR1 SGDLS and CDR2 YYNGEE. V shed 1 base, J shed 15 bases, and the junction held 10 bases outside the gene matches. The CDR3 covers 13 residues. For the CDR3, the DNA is TGTGCCAGCAGCGTATCCCTTACAGGGGTCCCGTTCTTC. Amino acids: CASSVSLTGVPFF.

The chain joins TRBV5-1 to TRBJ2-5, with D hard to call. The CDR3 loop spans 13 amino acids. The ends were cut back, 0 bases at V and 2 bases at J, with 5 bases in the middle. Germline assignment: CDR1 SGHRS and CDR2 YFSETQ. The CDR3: CASSLASQETQYF. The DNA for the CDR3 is TGCGCCAGCAGCTTGGCCAGTCAAGAGACCCAGTACTTC.

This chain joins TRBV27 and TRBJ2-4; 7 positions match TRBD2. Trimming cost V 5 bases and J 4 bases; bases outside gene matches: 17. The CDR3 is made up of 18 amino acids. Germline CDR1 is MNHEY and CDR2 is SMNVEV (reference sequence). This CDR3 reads CASSLPGWGEGPKNIQYF. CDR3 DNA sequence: TGTGCCAGCAGTCTCCCCGGGTGGGGGGAGGGCCCTAAAAACATTCAGTACTTC.

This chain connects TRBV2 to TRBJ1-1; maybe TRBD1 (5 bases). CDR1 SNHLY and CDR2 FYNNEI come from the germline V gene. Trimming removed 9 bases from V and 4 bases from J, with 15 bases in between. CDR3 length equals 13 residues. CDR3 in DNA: TGTGCCAGTTGGAGGGGAGGGAGCACTGAAGCTTTCTTT. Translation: CASWRGGSTEAFF. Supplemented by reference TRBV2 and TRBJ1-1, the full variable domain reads EPEVTQTPSHQVTQMGQEVILRCVPISNHLYFYWYRQILGQKVEFLVSFYNNEISEKSEIFDDQFSVERPDGSNFTLKIRSTKLEDSAMYFCASWRGGSTEAFFGQGTRLTVV.

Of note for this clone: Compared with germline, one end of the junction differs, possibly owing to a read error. The CDR3 sequence: CASSSGLAGGSDTQYF. The CDR3 DNA follows: TGTGCTAGCAGCTCTGGACTAGCGGGAGGTTCAGATACGCAGTATTTT. The J gene is TRBJ2-3, the V gene TRBV7-7, with 14 bases identical to TRBD2. This CDR3 is 16 amino acids long. Per the germline V gene, CDR1 is SSHAT and CDR2 is FNYEAQ (reference sequence).

CDR3 sequence (DNA): TGTGCCAGCAGCAGGGGGGACAGGGATGTTGAAAAACTGTTTTTT. Translation: CASSRGDRDVEKLFF. The V call is TRBV5-6, the J call TRBJ1-4; the match to TRBD1 covers 9 bases. Germline CDR1 is SGHDT and CDR2 is YYEEEE. The CDR3 runs to 15 residues. The trim removed 4 bases at V and 7 bases at J, leaving 8 bases unmatched.

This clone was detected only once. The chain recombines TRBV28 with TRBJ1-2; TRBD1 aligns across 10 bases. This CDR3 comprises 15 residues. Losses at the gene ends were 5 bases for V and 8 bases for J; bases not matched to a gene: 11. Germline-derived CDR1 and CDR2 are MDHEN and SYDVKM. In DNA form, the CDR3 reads TGTGCCAGCAGTGCCGGGACAGGGGATTTTTTGGGCTACACCTTC. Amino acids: CASSAGTGDFLGYTF.

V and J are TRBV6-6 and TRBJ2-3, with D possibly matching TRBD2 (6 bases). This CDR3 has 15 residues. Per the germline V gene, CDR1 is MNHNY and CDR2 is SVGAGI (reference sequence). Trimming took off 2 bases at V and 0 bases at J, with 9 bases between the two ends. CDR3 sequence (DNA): TGTGCCAGCAGTTACGGAGGGTTAAGCACAGATACGCAGTATTTT. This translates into CASSYGGLSTDTQYF.

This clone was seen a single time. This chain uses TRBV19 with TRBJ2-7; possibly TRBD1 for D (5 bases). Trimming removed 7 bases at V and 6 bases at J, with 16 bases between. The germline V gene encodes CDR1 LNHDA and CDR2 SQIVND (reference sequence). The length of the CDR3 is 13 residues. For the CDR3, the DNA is TGTGCCAGTATCAGGACACAAACGGGCGAGCAGTACGTC. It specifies CASIRTQTGEQYV.

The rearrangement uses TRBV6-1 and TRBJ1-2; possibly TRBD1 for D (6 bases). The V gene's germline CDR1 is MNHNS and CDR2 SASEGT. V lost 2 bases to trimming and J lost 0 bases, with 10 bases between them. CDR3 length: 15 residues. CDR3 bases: TGTGCCAGCAGTGAACTATCAGGGGCTAACTATGGCTACACCTTC. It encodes CASSELSGANYGYTF.

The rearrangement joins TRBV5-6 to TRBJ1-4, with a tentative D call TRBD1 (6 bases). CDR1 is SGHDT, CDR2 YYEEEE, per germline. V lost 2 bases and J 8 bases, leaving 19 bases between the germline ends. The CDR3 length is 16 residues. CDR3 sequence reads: CASSFFLRTEGEKLFF. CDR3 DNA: TGTGCCAGCAGCTTCTTTCTCCGGACAGAAGGGGAAAAACTGTTTTTT.